These T cell receptor beta chains were read from a single sample in a study of radiotherapy plus CTLA-4 blockade in lung cancer. Clones were sequenced by immunoSEQ multiplex PCR, and TCRdb holds only the in-frame ones, with some missing. This sample has about 49,000 clones; around 69% occur once, and the top ten carry around 10%. The source was peripheral blood, collected from a patient treated with radiotherapy plus ipilimumab. These receptors were taken from a human donor with non-small cell lung cancer who had stable disease on radiotherapy plus ipilimumab. CDR3s include the opening cysteine and the closing phenylalanine or tryptophan. The D gene is left open where the match is weak. The size field is filled for only some rows; it gives once, few, many or a size class.

TRBJ2-5 | TRBV7-6 | NA | NA | TGTGCCAGCAGCTTAGGTCAGAAAGAGACCCAGTACTTC | CASSLGQKETQYF
TRBJ1-2 | TRBV7-8 | NA | NA | TGTGCCAGCAGCTTAAGATCCGCTGCTAACTATGGCTACACCTTC | CASSLRSAANYGYTF
TRBJ2-1 | TRBV23-1 | TRBD2 | NA | TGCGCCAGCAGTCTTGGCCCGGGGGGGCCAAGAGGTGAGCAGTTCTTC | CASSLGPGGPRGEQFF
TRBJ1-2 | TRBV18 | TRBD1 | NA | TGTGCCAGCTCACCACCAGGGACAGGGAAGGGCTACACCTTC | CASSPPGTGKGYTF
TRBJ1-3 | TRBV11-3 | TRBD1 | NA | TGTGCCAGCAGCCCGGGACAGGGCCCCGGAAACACCATATATTTT | CASSPGQGPGNTIYF
TRBJ1-1 | TRBV5-4 | NA | NA | TGTGCCAGCACCGGGAAGAACACTGAAGCTTTCTTT | CASTGKNTEAFF
TRBJ2-1 | TRBV6-6 | TRBD2 | NA | TGTGCCAGCAGTTCCGGACTAGCGGGGGGGCTACAGGAGCAGTTCTTC | CASSSGLAGGLQEQFF
TRBJ1-1 | TRBV27 | NA | NA | TGTGCCAGCAGTTCGCCGCGAGGATACACTGAAGCTTTCTTT | CASSSPRGYTEAFF
TRBJ1-5 | TRBV2 | NA | NA | TGTGCCAGTAAGGTTGGGGGCAATCAGCCCCAGCATTTT | CASKVGGNQPQHF
TRBJ1-4 | TRBV5-1 | NA | NA | TGCGCCAGCAGCTTGCTCGGTCAGGATGCTGAAAAACTGTTTTTT | CASSLLGQDAEKLFF
TRBJ2-3 | TRBV19 | TRBD1 | NA | TGTGCCAGTAGTACTCAGGGGGCAGATACGCAGTATTTT | CASSTQGADTQYF
TRBJ1-1 | TRBV5-8 | NA | NA | TGTGCCAGCAGCTTTAGGGGTAGGGGGAACACTGAAGCTTTCTTT | CASSFRGRGNTEAFF
TRBJ1-1 | TRBV7-9 | NA | NA | TGTGCCAGCAGCAACGGGGGGGAGGCTGAAGCTTTCTTT | CASSNGGEAEAFF
TRBJ2-5 | TRBV5-1 | NA | NA | TGCGCCAGCAGCCCAATGCAGGGGCCAGGAGAGACCCAGTACTTC | CASSPMQGPGETQYF
TRBJ2-4 | TRBV5-8 | TRBD1 | NA | TGTGCCAGCAGCTTGGGGACAGGGCCACTAGCCAAAAACATTCAGTACTTC | CASSLGTGPLAKNIQYF
TRBJ1-1 | TRBV6-1 | NA | NA | TGTGCCAGCAGTGAAGCAGGGGGACTATCGGGCACTGAAGCTTTCTTT | CASSEAGGLSGTEAFF
TRBJ2-3 | TRBV6-5 | TRBD2 | NA | TGTGCCAGCTCTACTAGCGAATGGGCAGATACGCAGTATTTT | CASSTSEWADTQYF
TRBJ1-5 | TRBV6-1 | NA | NA | TGTGCCAGCAGTGTGTGGGGGCATCAGCCCCAGCATTTT | CASSVWGHQPQHF
TRBJ1-2 | TRBV2 | NA | NA | TGTGCCAGCAGTGAAGCGGACAGCCTTTATGGCTACACCTTC | CASSEADSLYGYTF
TRBJ2-6 | TRBV5-8 | NA | NA | TGTGCCAGCATATCCACACAAAGTCGGGCCAACGTCCTGACTTTC | CASISTQSRANVLTF
TRBJ2-1 | TRBV5-5 | NA | NA | TGTGCCAGCAGACCCCGGGGTGAGCGAATGATCTTC | CASRPRGERMIF
TRBJ1-6 | TRBV7-9 | TRBD1 | NA | TGTGCCAGCAGCTTCGGGACAGGGCATTCACCCCTCCACTTT | CASSFGTGHSPLHF
TRBJ2-1 | TRBV27 | TRBD1 | NA | TGTGCCAGCAGCTGGGACAGGAACAATGAGCAGTTCTTC | CASSWDRNNEQFF
TRBJ2-5 | TRBV7-9 | TRBD2 | NA | TGTGCCACACGACCGGGACTAAAAGAAGAGACCCAGTACTTC | CATRPGLKEETQYF
TRBJ1-6 | TRBV6-1 | NA | few | TGTGCCAGCAGTGAGGGGGGACAATTTAATTCACCCCTCCACTTT | CASSEGGQFNSPLHF
TRBJ1-3 | TRBV2 | NA | NA | TGTGCCAGCAGTGAAGAGGGATGGGCTGGAAACACCATATATTTT | CASSEEGWAGNTIYF
TRBJ2-5 | TRBV11-3 | NA | NA | TGTGCCAGCAGCTTAAGCCCACGTATGGGGGAGACCCAGTACTTC | CASSLSPRMGETQYF
TRBJ1-3 | TRBV7-8 | NA | NA | TGTGCCAGCAGCTCAACCCCCCTGACAGCCGTCTCTGGAAACACCATATATTTT | CASSSTPLTAVSGNTIYF
TRBJ2-4 | TRBV5-4 | NA | NA | TGTGCCAGCAGGTCGGGACTTCCGGATGGAGACATTCAGTACTTC | CASRSGLPDGDIQYF
TRBJ2-7 | TRBV5-4 | NA | few | TGTGCCAGCAGCTCCAGCGATAGCTCCTACGAGCAGTACTTC | CASSSSDSSYEQYF
TRBJ2-1 | TRBV15 | NA | NA | TGTGCCACCAGCAGAGAGCCGGGACTCCCGAGCTCCTACAATGAGCAGTTCTTC | CATSREPGLPSSYNEQFF
TRBJ1-1 | TRBV9 | TRBD1 | NA | TGTGCCAGCAGCGTAGTAGGGGGCACGGACACTGAAGCTTTCTTT | CASSVVGGTDTEAFF
TRBJ1-1 | TRBV5-1 | NA | many | TGCGCCAGCAGCTTCGGGGGGCAGAACACTGAAGCTTTCTTT | CASSFGGQNTEAFF
TRBJ2-1 | TRBV10-3 | NA | NA | TGTGCCATCAGGGACTATTCCTACAATGAGCAGTTCTTC | CAIRDYSYNEQFF
TRBJ2-1 | TRBV5-1 | NA | NA | TGCGCCAGCAGCTTGGAGGGATTCTCCTACAATGAGCAGTTCTTC | CASSLEGFSYNEQFF
TRBJ2-3 | TRBV7-2 | TRBD2 | NA | TGTGCCAGCAGCCCCGGACTAGCGGGAGATACGCAGTATTTT | CASSPGLAGDTQYF
TRBJ1-2 | TRBV28 | NA | NA | TGTGCCAGCAGTCTCGCGGTTAAGGGCTACACCTTC | CASSLAVKGYTF
TRBJ2-5 | TRBV12-5 | NA | NA | TGTGCTAGTGGTAAGGGCGAGACCCAGTACTTC | CASGKGETQYF
TRBJ1-2 | TRBV19 | NA | NA | TGTGCCAGTACCCCGGGCCTGGGCCCGTATAACTATGGCTACACCTTC | CASTPGLGPYNYGYTF
TRBJ1-3 | TRBV19 | NA | NA | TGTGCCAGTAGTCAGAGCCTCTCTGGAAACACCATATATTTT | CASSQSLSGNTIYF
TRBJ2-6 | TRBV18 | NA | NA | TGTGCCAGCTCACCAAGGTCGGCCGAACCCTCTGGGGCCAACGTCCTGACTTTC | CASSPRSAEPSGANVLTF
TRBJ1-1 | TRBV28 | NA | NA | TGTGCCAGCAGTCAACCAGGGATCTCTGAAGCTTTCTTT | CASSQPGISEAFF
TRBJ1-2 | TRBV29-1 | NA | once | TGCAGCGTTGATTTCAGGGGCTATGGCTACACCTTC | CSVDFRGYGYTF
TRBJ1-1 | TRBV10-3 | NA | NA | TGTGCCATCGGCGGCGATCCAGGAGGCACTGAAGCTTTCTTT | CAIGGDPGGTEAFF
TRBJ1-5 | TRBV15 | NA | NA | TGTGCCACCATGACGGGACCCGAGGGGAGGGAGGTCGACCAGCCCCAGCATTTT | CATMTGPEGREVDQPQHF
TRBJ1-6 | TRBV5-1 | TRBD1 | once | TGCGCCAGCAGCTCCGGGACAGAGAATTCACCCCTCCACTTT | CASSSGTENSPLHF
TRBJ1-2 | TRBV4-1 | NA | NA | TGCGCCAGCAGCCAAGATTTAACAGCCACAAACTATGGCTACACCTTC | CASSQDLTATNYGYTF
TRBJ1-5 | TRBV7-2 | NA | NA | TGTGCCAGCAGCTTCAAGAACTCAGGGGAGCAGCATTTT | CASSFKNSGEQHF
TRBJ1-2 | TRBV28 | TRBD1 | few | TGTGCCAGCAGCCAGGACAGGGGGCGTATCTATGGCTACACCTTC | CASSQDRGRIYGYTF
TRBJ1-5 | TRBV6-6 | TRBD1 | NA | TGTGCCAGCAGTTACTCGGGACAGTATAGCAATCAGCCCCAGCATTTT | CASSYSGQYSNQPQHF
TRBJ1-3 | TRBV15 | NA | NA | TGTGCCACCAGCAGAGCCCCCCAGGGCTCTGGAAACACCATATATTTT | CATSRAPQGSGNTIYF
TRBJ2-1 | TRBV18 | NA | NA | TGTGCCAGCTCACCTCTCCCGTACAATGAGCAGTTCTTC | CASSPLPYNEQFF
TRBJ1-5 | TRBV7-2 | NA | NA | TGTGCCAGCAGCTTAAGGCAGGGACATCAGCCCCAGCATTTT | CASSLRQGHQPQHF
TRBJ1-5 | TRBV19 | TRBD1 | NA | TGTGCCAGTAGAGTATGGCGAGGACAGGTCGAAAATCAGCCCCAGCATTTT | CASRVWRGQVENQPQHF